These T cell receptor beta chains were read from a single sample in a study of blood T cell repertoires in COVID-19. Using immunoSEQ multiplex PCR, the repertoire was profiled, and TCRdb retains in-frame clones only, with some absent. The data show 250,000 to 300,000 clones, 80% to 90% seen once. Material for sequencing was peripheral blood. The receptors derive from a woman between 50 and 59 years old with COVID-19, enrolled during active disease. The CDR3 runs from the conserved cysteine through the conserved F or W. The D gene is left open where the match is weak. Where a row states a size, it is once, few, many or the class of an expanded clone; other rows omit it.

V gene,J gene,D gene,CDR3 length,clone size,CDR3 DNA,CDR3 protein
TRBV5-4,TRBJ2-6,TRBD1,18,.,TGTGCCAGTCGGGAGAGGTTGGGACAGGGGACTGGGGCCAACGTCCTGACTTTC,CASRERLGQGTGANVLTF
TRBV11-2,TRBJ2-1,TRBD2,17,.,TGTGCCAGCAGCTTAATCCCTGGCGGGAGGACCCGGGGGGAGCAGTTCTTC,CASSLIPGGRTRGEQFF
TRBV18,TRBJ2-1,TRBD2,16,.,TGTGCCAGCTCACCAAAAGGGACTAGTAGTAGCAATGAGCAGTTCTTC,CASSPKGTSSSNEQFF
TRBV4-2,TRBJ2-2,.,15,.,TGTGCCAGCAGGACAGTGGGAGGGGGCACCGGGGAGCTGTTTTTT,CASRTVGGGTGELFF
TRBV24-1,TRBJ1-2,.,12,.,TGTGCCACCAGTGAATTCGGCTATGGCTACACCTTC,CATSEFGYGYTF
TRBV15,TRBJ1-2,.,15,once,TGTGCCACCAGCGGAGAGGGTACAGGGAACTATGGCTACACCTTC,CATSGEGTGNYGYTF
TRBV19,TRBJ1-1,.,16,.,TGTGCCAGTCGACGAGGGGGTACGGGTCGGTACACTGAAGCTTTCTTT,CASRRGGTGRYTEAFF
TRBV19,TRBJ2-5,.,14,.,TGTGCCAGTAGTATCAGACACGCGACGGAGACCCAGTACTTC,CASSIRHATETQYF
TRBV11-2,TRBJ2-4,.,18,.,TGTGCCAGCAGCCCCGACAATGAGAGACAACTAGCCAAAAACATTCAGTACTTC,CASSPDNERQLAKNIQYF
TRBV29-1,TRBJ2-5,TRBD2,16,.,TGCAGCGTTGAAGCCGGATCTAGCGGGAGGGGCCGGACCCAGTACTTC,CSVEAGSSGRGRTQYF
TRBV25-1,TRBJ2-1,.,16,.,TGTGCCAGCAGTGAATGGGGAGGAAACTACTACAATGAGCAGTTCTTC,CASSEWGGNYYNEQFF
TRBV23-1,TRBJ1-4,.,16,.,TGCGCCAGCAGTCAATTCCGGGGGGCCATAGGTGAAAAACTGTTTTTT,CASSQFRGAIGEKLFF
TRBV30,TRBJ2-4,TRBD1,16,.,TGTGCCTGTAAACCCACAGGGGGCGAAGCCAAAAACATTCAGTACTTC,CACKPTGGEAKNIQYF
TRBV5-1,TRBJ1-1,.,14,.,TGCGCCAGCAGCCGGGGAGACTTGAACACTGAAGCTTTCTTT,CASSRGDLNTEAFF
TRBV7-2,TRBJ2-3,TRBD2,17,.,TGTGCCAGCAGCTCGGGACTAGCGGGAGCTACCACAGATACGCAGTATTTT,CASSSGLAGATTDTQYF
TRBV29-1,TRBJ1-2,.,13,.,TGCAGCGTTCTAATCCATACGGACTATGGCTACACCTTC,CSVLIHTDYGYTF
TRBV7-6,TRBJ1-1,.,15,.,TGTGCCAGCAGCTTCGGGCAGGGAATAGACACTGAAGCTTTCTTT,CASSFGQGIDTEAFF
TRBV11-2,TRBJ1-1,.,15,.,TGTGCCAGCAGCTTAAACGTCTTTAGAAACACTGAAGCTTTCTTT,CASSLNVFRNTEAFF
TRBV3-1/TRBV3-2,TRBJ2-5,.,13,.,TGTGCCAGCAGTAGACAGACCCAAGAGACCCAGTACTTC,CASSRQTQETQYF
TRBV7-8,TRBJ2-2,.,15,.,TGTGCCAGCAGCTCAGCTAACGCCCTAGCGGGGGAGCTGTTTTTT,CASSSANALAGELFF
TRBV28,TRBJ1-1,TRBD1,17,.,TGTGCCAGCAGTTCCCCTGGGGGGACAGGGAGGGCTTTGGAAGCTTTCTTT,CASSSPGGTGRALEAFF
TRBV5-6,TRBJ1-4,TRBD1,16,.,TGTGCCAGCAGCCCCCTAGGGACAGGGGAAAGTAGAAAACTGTTTTTT,CASSPLGTGESRKLFF
TRBV6-5,TRBJ1-2,TRBD1,14,.,TGTGCCAGCACTCCGGACAGGGTAAACTATGGCTACACCTTC,CASTPDRVNYGYTF
TRBV9,TRBJ2-1,TRBD2,16,.,TGTGCCAGCAGCGTGGAAGGACTAGCGGGAGCCCATGAGCAGTTCTTC,CASSVEGLAGAHEQFF
TRBV14,TRBJ2-5,TRBD2,17,.,TGTGCCAGCAGCCGAGCCAGGTCTAGCGGGCATCAAGAGACCCAGTACTTC,CASSRARSSGHQETQYF
TRBV4-2,TRBJ1-2,.,20,.,TGTGCCAGCAGCCAAGAAAACCGCCATTATGGCCCGCCAGCTAACTATGGCTACACCTTC,CASSQENRHYGPPANYGYTF
TRBV6-5,TRBJ1-2,.,14,.,TGTGCCAGCAGCCGAGGACCGGGGAACTATGGCTACACCTTC,CASSRGPGNYGYTF
TRBV6-2/TRBV6-3,TRBJ2-7,TRBD2,15,.,TGTGCCAGCAGCCCCGGACTAGCGGGAGTAGACGAGCAGTACTTC,CASSPGLAGVDEQYF
TRBV7-3,TRBJ2-1,TRBD2,18,once,TGTGCCAGCAGCTCCCCTCGGACTAGCGGGAACTCCTACAATGAGCAGTTCTTC,CASSSPRTSGNSYNEQFF
TRBV11-3,TRBJ1-4,.,15,.,TGTGCCAGCAGCTTAGTAATCCAGGGCCATGAAAAACTGTTTTTT,CASSLVIQGHEKLFF
TRBV4-1,TRBJ2-1,.,15,.,TGCGCCAGCAGCCAATTAGATTGGGAGGACAATGAGCAGTTCTTC,CASSQLDWEDNEQFF
TRBV4-1,TRBJ2-3,TRBD2,17,.,TGCGCCAGCAGCCATCCCCCTAGCGGGAGAAGAGGAGATACGCAGTATTTT,CASSHPPSGRRGDTQYF
TRBV6-5,TRBJ2-7,TRBD1,15,.,TGTGCCAGCAGATACACCGGGACAGGGCCCTACGAGCAGTACTTC,CASRYTGTGPYEQYF
TRBV9,TRBJ2-7,TRBD2,16,.,TGTGCCAGCAGCAAAACCGGGACTAGCGGGAATCGCGAGCAGTACTTC,CASSKTGTSGNREQYF
TRBV30,TRBJ2-7,TRBD2,15,.,TGTGCCTGGAGTGGACTAGCGTCGAGCTCCTACGAGCAGTACTTC,CAWSGLASSSYEQYF